These T cell receptor beta chains were read from a single sample in a study of control samples from healthy donors and cancer patients. This table comes from immunoSEQ multiplex PCR, and its TCRdb copy is limited to in-frame clones, with some not included. The table has 40,000 to 45,000 clones, about three quarters seen once. Sequencing used formalin-fixed, paraffin-embedded tissue. These receptors were obtained from a male donor with melanoma. Each CDR3 is given with its conserved first and last residue. D genes are given only for firm matches. Not all rows give a size; the values are once, few, many and, for expanded clones, a class.

J: TRBJ1-2
D: NA
V: TRBV13
size: NA
DNA: TGTGCCAGCAGCTTTAGAGGGGCAGGGCGAGGCTACACCTTC
CDR3: CASSFRGAGRGYTF

J: TRBJ2-1
D: TRBD2
V: TRBV24-1
size: NA
DNA: TGTGCCTTATCTCCGGGACTAGGGATGTTAGAGCAGTTCTTC
CDR3: CALSPGLGMLEQFF

J: TRBJ2-4
D: TRBD1
V: TRBV19
size: NA
DNA: TGTGCCAGCAATGACAGGGCGGGTGACATTCAGTACTTC
CDR3: CASNDRAGDIQYF

J: TRBJ1-4
D: NA
V: TRBV7-2
size: NA
DNA: TGTGCCAGCAGCTTAGCCCCCGAGGGGGAAAAACTGTTTTTT
CDR3: CASSLAPEGEKLFF

J: TRBJ1-1
D: NA
V: TRBV29-1
size: NA
DNA: TGCAGCGTGCGGGGAGGGGGGTCGAACACTGAAGCTTTCTTT
CDR3: CSVRGGGSNTEAFF

J: TRBJ2-5
D: NA
V: TRBV18
size: few
DNA: TGTGCCAGCTCTGGGTCGGACGAGACCCAGTACTTC
CDR3: CASSGSDETQYF

J: TRBJ2-7
D: TRBD2
V: TRBV19
size: NA
DNA: TGTGCCAGTAGTATGGCTTTTAGCGGGAGTAACGAGCAGTACTTC
CDR3: CASSMAFSGSNEQYF

J: TRBJ2-6
D: NA
V: TRBV19
size: NA
DNA: TGTGCCAGTATGGTGACAGGTTACTCTGGGGCCAACGTCCTGACTTTC
CDR3: CASMVTGYSGANVLTF

J: TRBJ2-4
D: NA
V: TRBV5-1
size: NA
DNA: TGCGCCAGCAGCGCGGCAGGGGATGGAAACATTCAGTACTTC
CDR3: CASSAAGDGNIQYF

J: TRBJ2-5
D: NA
V: TRBV7-3
size: NA
DNA: TGTGCCAGCAGCTTGGGGGCCTCAGGAGAGACCCAGTACTTC
CDR3: CASSLGASGETQYF

J: TRBJ2-2
D: TRBD2
V: TRBV20-1
size: few
DNA: TGCAGTGCTAGTAGCGGGACCGGGGAGCTGTTTTTT
CDR3: CSASSGTGELFF

J: TRBJ2-3
D: NA
V: TRBV5-1
size: NA
DNA: TGCGCCAGCAGCTTGGCCAAGTGGGGGAGCACAGATACGCAGTATTTT
CDR3: CASSLAKWGSTDTQYF

J: TRBJ1-5
D: NA
V: TRBV6-5
size: NA
DNA: TGTGCCAGCCAGTTGACAGAAAATAGCAATCAGCCCCAGCATTTT
CDR3: CASQLTENSNQPQHF

J: TRBJ1-3
D: NA
V: TRBV3-1/TRBV3-2
size: NA
DNA: TGTGCCAGCAGTCCTCAGAGCTCTGGAAACACCATATATTTT
CDR3: CASSPQSSGNTIYF

J: TRBJ2-5
D: NA
V: TRBV18
size: NA
DNA: TGTGCCAGCTCACCAACCCCCCGACCCGCTGCAGCCCAAGAGACCCAGTACTTC
CDR3: CASSPTPRPAAAQETQYF

J: TRBJ2-7
D: NA
V: TRBV28
size: NA
DNA: TGTGCCAGCAGTTTACCCGACTGGCGAGGCGAGCAGTACTTC
CDR3: CASSLPDWRGEQYF

J: TRBJ2-5
D: TRBD2
V: TRBV2
size: NA
DNA: TGTGCCAGCAGTCCACCTCGGACTAGCGGGAACCAAGAGACCCAGTACTTC
CDR3: CASSPPRTSGNQETQYF

J: TRBJ2-7
D: NA
V: TRBV27
size: NA
DNA: TGTGCCAGCAGTGCGTGGGGGGGCAAATACGAGCAGTACTTC
CDR3: CASSAWGGKYEQYF

J: TRBJ2-3
D: NA
V: TRBV7-2
size: NA
DNA: TGTGCCAGCAGCTCTAGCACAGATACGCAGTATTTT
CDR3: CASSSSTDTQYF

J: TRBJ2-5
D: TRBD1
V: TRBV19
size: NA
DNA: TGTGCCAGTAACGACAGGGGGTTTGGGACCCAGTACTTC
CDR3: CASNDRGFGTQYF

J: TRBJ1-2
D: NA
V: TRBV19
size: NA
DNA: TGTGCCAGTAGTGTCACCGGGACAAACCCTTATGGCTACACCTTC
CDR3: CASSVTGTNPYGYTF

J: TRBJ1-2
D: NA
V: TRBV28
size: NA
DNA: TGTGCCAGCAGTTTACCAGCATGGTATGGCTACACCTTC
CDR3: CASSLPAWYGYTF

J: TRBJ2-3
D: NA
V: TRBV5-1
size: NA
DNA: TGCGCCAGCAGGGGAAGAACACACTCAGATACGCAGTATTTT
CDR3: CASRGRTHSDTQYF

J: TRBJ2-3
D: NA
V: TRBV15
size: few
DNA: TGTGCCACCTCTGGTGGTAGTGGCACAGATACGCAGTATTTT
CDR3: CATSGGSGTDTQYF

J: TRBJ2-1
D: NA
V: TRBV27
size: NA
DNA: TGTGCCAGCAGTTTCCAACAGGGAGATGAGCAGTTCTTC
CDR3: CASSFQQGDEQFF

J: TRBJ1-1
D: NA
V: TRBV29-1
size: NA
DNA: TGCAGCGTTGAAGATCCCGGGGGAGAAGCTTTCTTT
CDR3: CSVEDPGGEAFF

J: TRBJ2-2
D: NA
V: TRBV7-3
size: few
DNA: TGTGCCAGCAGCTTAATGGGTTCCGGGGAGCTGTTTTTT
CDR3: CASSLMGSGELFF

J: TRBJ1-2
D: NA
V: TRBV28
size: NA
DNA: TGTGCCAGCACCACGAGAGATAACTATGGCTACACCTTC
CDR3: CASTTRDNYGYTF

J: TRBJ2-2
D: NA
V: TRBV12-3/TRBV12-4
size: NA
DNA: TGTGCCAGCAGCCTCGGGCGCACCGGGGAGCTGTTTTTT
CDR3: CASSLGRTGELFF

J: TRBJ2-2
D: NA
V: TRBV7-9
size: NA
DNA: TGTGCCAGCAGCGTGATAGCGGTGAACACCGGGGAGCTGTTTTTT
CDR3: CASSVIAVNTGELFF

J: TRBJ2-5
D: NA
V: TRBV28
size: NA
DNA: TGTGCCAGCAGCCCCCCGCTTGGCGTAGAAGAGACCCAGTACTTC
CDR3: CASSPPLGVEETQYF

J: TRBJ2-1
D: TRBD2
V: TRBV30
size: once
DNA: TGTGCCTGGGGTTGGACTAGCGGCGAGCAGTTCTTC
CDR3: CAWGWTSGEQFF

J: TRBJ1-5
D: NA
V: TRBV10-2
size: few
DNA: TGCGCCAGCAGTGAGAAGGCAGGATATAGCAATCAGCCCCAGCATTTT
CDR3: CASSEKAGYSNQPQHF

J: TRBJ1-1
D: TRBD1
V: TRBV14
size: NA
DNA: TGTGCCAGCAGCCTGAGGACAGGGTGGAACACTGAAGCTTTCTTT
CDR3: CASSLRTGWNTEAFF

J: TRBJ2-5
D: NA
V: TRBV20-1
size: few
DNA: TGCAGTGCTAGTGGAGCAGGAGGGGGACAAGAGACCCAGTACTTC
CDR3: CSASGAGGGQETQYF

J: TRBJ2-7
D: TRBD1
V: TRBV10-2
size: few
DNA: TGCGCCAGCAGTCCGAGGGGACAGGGAAATCACGAGCAGTACTTC
CDR3: CASSPRGQGNHEQYF

J: TRBJ2-1
D: TRBD2
V: TRBV5-1
size: NA
DNA: TGCGCCAGCAGCTTAGGGACTAGCGGGAGAGTTGGTGAGCAGTTCTTC
CDR3: CASSLGTSGRVGEQFF

J: TRBJ2-3
D: NA
V: TRBV6-2/TRBV6-3
size: once
DNA: TGTGCCAGCAGTATGTTCAGGGATAGCACAGATACGCAGTATTTT
CDR3: CASSMFRDSTDTQYF

J: TRBJ1-2
D: NA
V: TRBV10-3
size: NA
DNA: TGTGCCATCAGTGATATGGGGTTGTATGGCTACACCTTC
CDR3: CAISDMGLYGYTF

J: TRBJ2-3
D: TRBD2
V: TRBV6-2/TRBV6-3
size: NA
DNA: TGTGCCAGCAGCCCGGGGGGATCGCAGTATTTT
CDR3: CASSPGGSQYF

J: TRBJ2-1
D: NA
V: TRBV7-9
size: NA
DNA: TGTGCCAGCAGCTTCGGGGGCTCTATTGAGCAGTTCTTC
CDR3: CASSFGGSIEQFF

J: TRBJ2-5
D: TRBD2
V: TRBV11-2
size: NA
DNA: TGTGCCAGCAGCAGTCTAGCGGCCCAAGAGACCCAGTACTTC
CDR3: CASSSLAAQETQYF

J: TRBJ2-2
D: NA
V: TRBV18
size: NA
DNA: TGTGCCAGCTCACCACAGGGTACCTACACCGGGGAGCTGTTTTTT
CDR3: CASSPQGTYTGELFF

J: TRBJ2-7
D: TRBD1
V: TRBV4-1
size: NA
DNA: TGCACCAGCAGCCAAGCGACGGGAGGGGACAGGGGGTTCTACGAGCAGTACTTC
CDR3: CTSSQATGGDRGFYEQYF

J: TRBJ1-2
D: NA
V: TRBV3-1/TRBV3-2
size: NA
DNA: TGTGCCAGCAGCCGCGTTAGCAGTGGGGGTATGTACACCTTC
CDR3: CASSRVSSGGMYTF

J: TRBJ1-1
D: NA
V: TRBV11-2
size: NA
DNA: TGTGCCAGCAGCTTAAGCGGGGGAGTTGGCACTGAAGCTTTCTTT
CDR3: CASSLSGGVGTEAFF

J: TRBJ1-4
D: TRBD1
V: TRBV3-1/TRBV3-2
size: NA
DNA: TGTGCCAGCAGCTTCGGACAGGGGGTAGAAAAACTGTTTTTT
CDR3: CASSFGQGVEKLFF

J: TRBJ2-7
D: TRBD2
V: TRBV5-1
size: few
DNA: TGCGCCAGCAGTCCCTCAAGCGGGAGGGCCTTTGAGCAGTACTTC
CDR3: CASSPSSGRAFEQYF

J: TRBJ2-1
D: NA
V: TRBV18
size: NA
DNA: TGTGCCAGCTCACCAAGTGGGACATCTGTTGTTTATCTACGTCTAAAGGAGCAGTTCTTC
CDR3: CASSPSGTSVVYLRLKEQFF

J: TRBJ1-2
D: NA
V: TRBV12-3/TRBV12-4
size: once
DNA: TGTGCCAGCAGTCCTACCCGTGGCCGATTCGCCTTC
CDR3: CASSPTRGRFAF

J: TRBJ1-2
D: NA
V: TRBV28
size: NA
DNA: TGTGCCAGCAATGGGCACCGGGGGGTTACGGCCTATGGCTACACCTTC
CDR3: CASNGHRGVTAYGYTF

J: TRBJ1-3
D: NA
V: TRBV28
size: NA
DNA: TGTGCCAGCAGTTTAACCACCTCTGGAAACACCATATATTTT
CDR3: CASSLTTSGNTIYF

J: TRBJ1-1
D: TRBD1
V: TRBV28
size: few
DNA: TGTGCCAGCAGTCTCTCCGGGACAGCCTACCGAAGGGGAGCTTTCTTT
CDR3: CASSLSGTAYRRGAFF

J: TRBJ2-3
D: NA
V: TRBV3-1/TRBV3-2
size: few
DNA: TGTGCCAGCAGCCAAGGGAGGGGGTCGAATACACGCGATACGCAGTATTTT
CDR3: CASSQGRGSNTRDTQYF